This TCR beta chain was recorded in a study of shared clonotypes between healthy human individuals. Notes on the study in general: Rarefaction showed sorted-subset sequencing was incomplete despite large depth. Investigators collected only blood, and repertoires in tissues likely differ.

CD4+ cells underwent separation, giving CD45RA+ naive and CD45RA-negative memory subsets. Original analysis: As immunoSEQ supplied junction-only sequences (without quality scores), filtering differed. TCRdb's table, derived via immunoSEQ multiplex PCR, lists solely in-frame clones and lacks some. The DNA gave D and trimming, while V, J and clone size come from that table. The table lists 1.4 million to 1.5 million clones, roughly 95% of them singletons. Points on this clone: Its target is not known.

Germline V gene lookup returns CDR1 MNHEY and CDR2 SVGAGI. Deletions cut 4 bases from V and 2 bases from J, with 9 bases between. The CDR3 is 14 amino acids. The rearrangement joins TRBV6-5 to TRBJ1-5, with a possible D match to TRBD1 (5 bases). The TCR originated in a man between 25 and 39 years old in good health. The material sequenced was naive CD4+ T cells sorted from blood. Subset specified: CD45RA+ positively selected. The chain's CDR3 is CASSSGSGNQPQHF. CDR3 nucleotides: TGTGCCAGCAGTTCAGGGTCGGGCAATCAGCCCCAGCATTTT.